This T cell receptor (beta chain) is drawn from a study of T cells in localized non-small cell lung cancer. Using immunoSEQ multiplex PCR, the repertoire was profiled, and TCRdb retains in-frame clones only, with some absent. The data hold around 17,000 clones, with around nine tenths observed a single time. Per germline, CDR1 MNHNS and CDR2 SASEGT. CDR3 length: 14 residues. The V gene end was trimmed by 5 bases and the J gene end by 4 bases; junction bases not matched to a gene: 4. Comment on this clone: No antigen is known for it.

Findings and limits, study-wide: There was higher T cell clonality in uninvolved adjacent lung than in tumor, and it was highest there. A median of about 58 of the top 100 tumor clones appeared in adjacent lung, which was paired and uninvolved.

The genes are TRBV6-1 and TRBJ2-2; the match to TRBD1 covers 7 bases. Source: peripheral blood, taken before any cancer treatment. The receptor's source is a male donor aged 60 or over with stage II squamous cell lung carcinoma. As DNA, the CDR3 is TGTGCCAGCAGTCTGGACAGGTTCACCGGGGAGCTGTTTTTT. It encodes CASSLDRFTGELFF.